These 4 T cell receptor beta chains originate from one sample sequenced in a study of shared clonotypes between healthy human individuals. Libraries were prepared by immunoSEQ multiplex PCR; TCRdb keeps only in-frame clonotypes and omits some of them. The sample holds about 1 million clones, around 74% seen once. The sequenced sample consisted of memory CD4+ T cells sorted from blood. Subset specified: CD45RA-negative fraction. Receptors originate from a young man in good health.

This clone was seen at least ten times. This CDR3 reads CASSLATGGTTGELFF. In DNA, the CDR3 is TGTGCCAGCAGCTTAGCGACCGGGGGGACCACCGGGGAGCTGTTTTTT. V is TRBV7-2 and J is TRBJ2-2, with 7 bases identical to TRBD2. After removal of 0 bases from V and 4 bases from J, the junction contained 5 bases not matched to a gene. This CDR3 region has 16 residues. Germline V lookup: CDR1 SGHTA, CDR2 FQGNSA.

The V call is TRBV29-1, the J call TRBJ2-3; D unresolved. V was trimmed by 2 bases and J by 2 bases, leaving 8 bases between them. This CDR3 has 13 amino acids. The germline V gene has CDR1 SQVTM and CDR2 ANQGSEA. The CDR3 loop reads CSVEPRSTDTQYF. DNA of the CDR3: TGCAGCGTTGAACCAAGGTCCACAGATACGCAGTATTTT.

The gene calls are TRBV7-2 and TRBJ2-1; D assignment may be TRBD1 or TRBD2 (5 bases each). Germline CDR1 SGHTA, CDR2 FQGNSA. The CDR3 is 16 amino acids. Between the trimmed V and J ends, which lost 5 bases and 2 bases, there was a span of 16 bases. The CDR3: CASSRPGAEPYNEQFF. CDR3 sequence (DNA): TGTGCCAGCAGCCGCCCCGGGGCAGAGCCCTACAATGAGCAGTTCTTC.

The rearrangement joins TRBV5-1 to TRBJ2-7, with 9 nucleotides matching TRBD1. The CDR3 is made up of 16 amino acids. Trimming at V came to 4 bases and at J to 6 bases, leaving 14 bases not matched to a gene. The germline V gene has CDR1 SGHRS and CDR2 YFSETQ. CDR3 sequence: CASSRIGTGSLSEQYF. For the CDR3, the DNA is TGCGCCAGCAGCCGAATCGGGACAGGGTCCCTATCCGAGCAGTACTTC.